Here is one TCR beta chain with its context. V was pared by 0 bases and J by 6 bases, with 10 bases between. The CDR3 runs to 14 residues. Germline assignment: CDR1 MGHRA and CDR2 YSYEKL. The sample is drawn from a study of blood T cell repertoires in COVID-19. Study at large: The analysed material was cDNA or gDNA that came from T cells, B-cell-depleted T cells, or PBMCs.

Patients from Seattle were sampled longitudinally, starting during active infection. In the original processing: Reference gene primers were amplified, and this amplification served to estimate nucleated cell counts. Here immunoSEQ multiplex PCR was the method, and the copy in TCRdb shows in-frame clones only, minus some. For V, J and clone size, that table is used; D and trimming come from the DNA. The table includes roughly 400,000 clones, around 87% detected once. The receptor was derived from a woman aged 60-75 years with COVID-19, enrolled during active disease. The V and J genes are TRBV4-1 and TRBJ2-3; D call uncertain. The sequencing input was peripheral blood. In DNA form, the CDR3 reads TGCGCCAGCAGCCAAGATCAATTAGTGGATACGCAGTATTTT. Protein: CASSQDQLVDTQYF.